This entry features one TCR beta chain sequence. The target of this receptor is not known. No qualities accompany the bases; no much larger clone lies one base away. TCRbeta CDR3 regions were amplified from genomic DNA using the immunoSEQ Assay, a bias-controlled multiplex PCR. In the original analysis: Within the assay, amplification of reference gene primers was used to estimate how many nucleated cells each sample contained. To quantify the absolute abundance of each unique TCRbeta CDR3 rearrangement, sequence reads were collapsed and filtered. For each sample, productive Simpson clonality was calculated by taking the square root of Simpson's diversity index across productive rearrangements. The table comes from immuneACCESS by way of TCRdb, which keeps in-frame sequences with V and J called. Part of the clones is missing from these tables; in studies checked, under half for an unresolved V gene and the rest for unknown reasons. V and J calls and clone size are those listed in that table; D and trimming were worked out from the DNA. The sample yields about 150,000 clones; around 87% were counted once. Together, the top ten hold around 6.3% of the sample.

The sample belongs to a study of blood T cell repertoires in COVID-19 (dated by TCRdb to 2018 to 2021). The study in broad terms: Samples from collaborators originated in the United States, Italy and Spain and spanned both the acute and convalescent phases of COVID-19. The material from the prospective study consisted of cDNA or gDNA derived from T cells, B-cell-depleted T cells, or PBMCs. Where available, HLA class I and class II types were obtained from metadata supplied by the sample provider rather than from assay-based typing. Sample metadata almost always included a de-identified subject ID, COVID-19 status, age in years and sex. The repertoires were released in a freely available public database intended as a resource for research on the immune response to SARS-CoV-2. The samples were drawn from two sources: the first 160 participants of the ongoing ImmuneRACE study, and 1,000 to 1,500 subjects contributed by 6 global collaborators. Deeply sampled blood TCRbeta repertoires from subjects exposed to, actively infected with, or recovered from COVID-19 were included in the dataset.

The CDR3 goes from the cysteine to the phenylalanine over 13 residues. Just the 39-base CDR3 DNA is kept, in frame starting at base 1. As encoded in the germline V gene (reference sequence), CDR1 is LGHDT while CDR2 is YNNKEL. V was cut back by 2 bases and J by 7 bases, leaving a gap of 8 bases between them. The collaborating institutions used their own protocols to collect whole blood in K2EDTA tubes. For TCRbeta analysis, collaborator samples were shipped as frozen whole blood, as isolated PBMCs, or as DNA extracted from either sample type. Paper-wide results and their limitations: The amount of clinical and demographic metadata varied by source and participant and was provided uncurated.

The sequenced sample consisted of peripheral blood. The V and J genes are TRBV3-1 (or the pseudogene TRBV3-2) and TRBJ2-2; no D gene can be assigned with confidence. The clonotype originates from a man aged 80 or over with acute or convalescent COVID-19. The CDR3 here reads CASSQYSIGELFF. The bases read TGTGCCAGCAGCCAATATTCTATCGGGGAGCTGTTTTTT.